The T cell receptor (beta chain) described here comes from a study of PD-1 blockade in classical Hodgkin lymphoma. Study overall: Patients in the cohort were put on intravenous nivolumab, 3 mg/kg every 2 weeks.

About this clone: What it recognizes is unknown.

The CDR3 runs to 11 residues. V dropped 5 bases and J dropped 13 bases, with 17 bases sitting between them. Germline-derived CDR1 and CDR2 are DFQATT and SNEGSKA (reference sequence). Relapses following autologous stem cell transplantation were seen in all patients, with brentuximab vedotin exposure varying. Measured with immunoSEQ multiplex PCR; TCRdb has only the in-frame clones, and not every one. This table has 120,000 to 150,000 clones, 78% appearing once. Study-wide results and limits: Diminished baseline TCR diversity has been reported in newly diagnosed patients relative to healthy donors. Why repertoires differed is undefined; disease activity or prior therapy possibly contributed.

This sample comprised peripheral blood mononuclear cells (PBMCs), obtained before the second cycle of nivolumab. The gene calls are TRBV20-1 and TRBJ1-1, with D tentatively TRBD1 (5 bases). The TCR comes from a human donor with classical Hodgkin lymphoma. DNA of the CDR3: TGCAGTGCTCCCACCCGGGACCGAGGTTTCTTT. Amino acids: CSAPTRDRGFF.